This T cell receptor (beta chain) derives from a study of long-term antiretroviral therapy in people with HIV. General observations from the study: No data were available on ART adherence, viral resistance or therapy changes. Among HIV repertoires, CDR3 length ranges were narrower than those of controls.

Version v3.0 of the immunoSEQ assay was performed at survey level. TCRdb's copy holds only in-frame clones and misses some; the assay was immunoSEQ multiplex PCR. In the table there are fewer than 30,000 clones, 60% to 80% of which are singletons. A word on this clone: Its antigen is currently unknown.

Germline lookup yields CDR1 LGHNA and CDR2 YNFKEQ. The CDR3 is 17 amino acids. Trimming at V came to 0 bases and at J to 10 bases, leaving 13 bases not matched to a gene. HIV-positive participants were all treated in the United States. The chain uses TRBV4-2 and TRBJ2-2; 8 bases align to TRBD2. The sample in question was unsorted PBMCs, obtained 2.1 years after starting antiretroviral therapy. This receptor was identified in a man in his thirties or forties with HIV. This CDR3 reads CASSQDLTGGRVEELFF. The CDR3 DNA is TGTGCCAGCAGCCAAGATTTAACGGGAGGGCGGGTTGAGGAGCTGTTTTTT.